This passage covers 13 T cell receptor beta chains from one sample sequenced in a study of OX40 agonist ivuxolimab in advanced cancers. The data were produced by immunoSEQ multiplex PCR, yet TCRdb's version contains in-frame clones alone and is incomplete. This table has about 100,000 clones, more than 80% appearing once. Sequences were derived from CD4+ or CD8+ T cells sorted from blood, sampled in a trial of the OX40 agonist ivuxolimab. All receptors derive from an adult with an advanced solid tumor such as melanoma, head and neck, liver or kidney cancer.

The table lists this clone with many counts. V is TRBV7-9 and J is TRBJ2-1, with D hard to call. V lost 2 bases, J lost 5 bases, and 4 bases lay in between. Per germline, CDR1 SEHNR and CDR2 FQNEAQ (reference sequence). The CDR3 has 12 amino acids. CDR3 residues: CASSLSHNEQFF. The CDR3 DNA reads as TGTGCCAGCAGCTTAAGTCACAATGAGCAGTTCTTC. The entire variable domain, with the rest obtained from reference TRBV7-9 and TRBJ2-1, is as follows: DTGVSQNPRHKITKRGQNVTFRCDPISEHNRLYWYRQTLGQGPEFLTYFQNEAQLEKSRLLSDRFSAERPKGSFSTLEIQRTEQGDSAMYLCASSLSHNEQFFGPGTRLTVL.

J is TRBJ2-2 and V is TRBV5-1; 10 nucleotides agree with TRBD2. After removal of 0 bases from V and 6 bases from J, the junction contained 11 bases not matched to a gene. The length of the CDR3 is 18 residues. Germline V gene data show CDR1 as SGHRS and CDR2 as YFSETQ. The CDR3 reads CASSLASAGGLEAGELFF. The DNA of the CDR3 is TGCGCCAGCAGCTTGGCGTCAGCGGGAGGGCTCGAGGCCGGGGAGCTGTTTTTT.

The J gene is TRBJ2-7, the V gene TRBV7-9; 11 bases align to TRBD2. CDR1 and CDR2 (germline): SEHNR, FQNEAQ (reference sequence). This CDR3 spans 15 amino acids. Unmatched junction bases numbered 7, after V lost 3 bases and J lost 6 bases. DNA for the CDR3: TGTGCCAGCAGCTTGCTAGCGGGGGGCTTATCCGAGCAGTACTTC. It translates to CASSLLAGGLSEQYF.

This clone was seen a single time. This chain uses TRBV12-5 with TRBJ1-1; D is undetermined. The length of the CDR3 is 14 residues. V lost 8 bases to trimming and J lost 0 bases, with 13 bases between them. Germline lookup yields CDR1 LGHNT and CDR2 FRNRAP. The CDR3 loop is CASRPGEVNTEAFF. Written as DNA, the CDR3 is TGTGCTAGTAGGCCAGGTGAGGTGAACACTGAAGCTTTCTTT.

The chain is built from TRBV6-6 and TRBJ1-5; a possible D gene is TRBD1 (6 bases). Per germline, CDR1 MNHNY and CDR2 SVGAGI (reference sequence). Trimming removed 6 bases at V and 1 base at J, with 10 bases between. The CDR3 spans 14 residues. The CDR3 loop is CASRLTGSNQPQHF. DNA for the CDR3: TGTGCCAGCAGGCTTACAGGGAGCAATCAGCCCCAGCATTTT.

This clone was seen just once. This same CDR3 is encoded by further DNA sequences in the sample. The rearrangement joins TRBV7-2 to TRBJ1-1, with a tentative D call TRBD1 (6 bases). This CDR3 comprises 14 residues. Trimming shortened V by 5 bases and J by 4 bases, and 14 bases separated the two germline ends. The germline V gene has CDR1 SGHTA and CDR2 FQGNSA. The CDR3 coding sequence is TGTGCCAGCAGCCTCCGCCTCAGGGGCACTGAAGCTTTCTTT. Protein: CASSLRLRGTEAFF.

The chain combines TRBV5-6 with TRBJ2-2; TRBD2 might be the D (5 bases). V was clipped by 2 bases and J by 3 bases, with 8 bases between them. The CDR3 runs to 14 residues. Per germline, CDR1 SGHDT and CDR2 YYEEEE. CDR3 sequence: CASSFRLHTGELFF. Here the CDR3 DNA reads TGTGCCAGCAGCTTTAGACTACACACCGGGGAGCTGTTTTTT.

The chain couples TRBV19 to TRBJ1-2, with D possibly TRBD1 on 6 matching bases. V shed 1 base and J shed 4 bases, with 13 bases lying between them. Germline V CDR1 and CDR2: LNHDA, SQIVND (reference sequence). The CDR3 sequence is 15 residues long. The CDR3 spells CASSIGTGASYGYTF. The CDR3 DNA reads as TGTGCCAGTAGTATAGGAACGGGGGCGAGCTATGGCTACACCTTC. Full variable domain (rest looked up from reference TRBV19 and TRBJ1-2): DGGITQSPKYLFRKEGQNVTLSCEQNLNHDAMYWYRQDPGQGLRLIYYSQIVNDFQKGDIAEGYSVSREKKESFPLTVTSAQKNPTAFYLCASSIGTGASYGYTFGSGTRLTVV.

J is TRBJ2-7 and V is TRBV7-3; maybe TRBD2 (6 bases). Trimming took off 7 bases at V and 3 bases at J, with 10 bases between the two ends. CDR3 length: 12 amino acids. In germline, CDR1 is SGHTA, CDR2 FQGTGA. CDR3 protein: CASTPGDYEQYF. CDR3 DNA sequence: TGTGCCAGCACCCCGGGGGACTACGAGCAGTACTTC.

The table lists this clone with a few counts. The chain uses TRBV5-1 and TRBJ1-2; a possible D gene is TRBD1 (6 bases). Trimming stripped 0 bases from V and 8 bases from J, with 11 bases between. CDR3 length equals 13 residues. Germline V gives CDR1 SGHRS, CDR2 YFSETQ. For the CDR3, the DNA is TGCGCCAGCAGCTTGGTGACAGGAGGAGGCTACACCTTC. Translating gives CASSLVTGGGYTF.

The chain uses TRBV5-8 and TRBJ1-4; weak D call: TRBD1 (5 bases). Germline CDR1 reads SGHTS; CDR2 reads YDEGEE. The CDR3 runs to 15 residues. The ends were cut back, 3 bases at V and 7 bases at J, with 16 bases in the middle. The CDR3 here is CASSSRGGGIEKLFF. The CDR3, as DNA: TGTGCCAGCAGCTCGCGCGGGGGAGGGATTGAAAAACTGTTTTTT.

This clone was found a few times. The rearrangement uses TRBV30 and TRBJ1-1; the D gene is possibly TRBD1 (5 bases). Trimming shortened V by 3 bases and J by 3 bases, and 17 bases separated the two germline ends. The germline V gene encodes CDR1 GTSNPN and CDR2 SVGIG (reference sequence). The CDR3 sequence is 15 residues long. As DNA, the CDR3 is TGTGCCTGGAGATCCAAGGGACGGAGCTACACTGAAGCTTTCTTT. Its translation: CAWRSKGRSYTEAFF.

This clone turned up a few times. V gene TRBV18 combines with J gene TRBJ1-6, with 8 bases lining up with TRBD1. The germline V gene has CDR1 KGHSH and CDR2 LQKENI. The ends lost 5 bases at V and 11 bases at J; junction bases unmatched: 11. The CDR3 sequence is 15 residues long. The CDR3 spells CASSDDRGRGAPLHF. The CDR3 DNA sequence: TGTGCCAGCTCAGACGACAGGGGTAGAGGAGCACCCCTCCACTTT.